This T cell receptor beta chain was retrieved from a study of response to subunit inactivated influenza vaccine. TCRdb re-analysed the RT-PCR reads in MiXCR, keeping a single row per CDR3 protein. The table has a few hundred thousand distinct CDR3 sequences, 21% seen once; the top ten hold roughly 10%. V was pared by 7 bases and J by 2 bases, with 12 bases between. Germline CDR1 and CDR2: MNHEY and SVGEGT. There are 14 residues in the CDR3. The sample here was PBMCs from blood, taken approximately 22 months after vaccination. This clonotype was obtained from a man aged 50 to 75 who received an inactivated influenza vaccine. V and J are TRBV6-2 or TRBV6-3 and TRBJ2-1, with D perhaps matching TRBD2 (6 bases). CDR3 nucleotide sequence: TGTGCCAGCACCCTTGCGGGACCCTACAATGAGCAGTTCTTC. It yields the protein CASTLAGPYNEQFF.